A selection of T cell receptor beta chains follows, all from one sample in a study of control samples from healthy donors and cancer patients. TCRdb's copy holds only in-frame clones and misses some; the assay was immunoSEQ multiplex PCR. This sample has some 64,000 clones; 87% occur once, and the top ten carry 2% to 2.5%. The sequenced sample was PBMCs. All receptors come from a woman in her forties or fifties with head and neck cancer. Each CDR3 is given with its conserved first and last residue. Each record gives: clone size, V gene, D gene, J gene, CDR3 DNA, CDR3 protein. A D gene is named only where the DNA matches it firmly. Clone size, where shown, is once, few, many, or a class for clones that have expanded.

size: NA; V: TRBV2; D: NA; J: TRBJ1-1; DNA: TGTGCCAGCAGTGATGGGGACACCCTCATGAACACTGAAGCTTTCTTT; CDR3: CASSDGDTLMNTEAFF
size: NA; V: TRBV7-9; D: TRBD1; J: TRBJ2-2; DNA: TGTGCCAGCAGCTTACCGCGCCGGGACAGGGCGAACACCGGGGAGCTGTTTTTT; CDR3: CASSLPRRDRANTGELFF
size: NA; V: TRBV4-3; D: NA; J: TRBJ2-2; DNA: TGCGCCAGCAGCCAAGAATTGGGGGCGGCCGGGGAGCTGTTTTTT; CDR3: CASSQELGAAGELFF
size: NA; V: TRBV12-5; D: NA; J: TRBJ1-1; DNA: TGTGCTAGCCGCAATCAGGGGACTGAAGCTTTCTTT; CDR3: CASRNQGTEAFF
size: NA; V: TRBV15; D: NA; J: TRBJ1-4; DNA: TGTGCCACCAGCAGCGGCGGGGACCGACGGGATGAAAAACTGTTTTTT; CDR3: CATSSGGDRRDEKLFF
size: NA; V: TRBV28; D: NA; J: TRBJ1-1; DNA: TGTGCCAGCAGGGTGGCGCGGAACACTGAAGCTTTCTTT; CDR3: CASRVARNTEAFF
size: NA; V: TRBV14; D: NA; J: TRBJ1-6; DNA: TGTGCCAGCGGGGAGGATTACTATTCACCCCTCCACTTT; CDR3: CASGEDYYSPLHF
size: NA; V: TRBV5-4; D: TRBD1; J: TRBJ1-1; DNA: TGTGCCAGCAGCTCGGGACAGCGTGAAGCTTTCTTT; CDR3: CASSSGQREAFF
size: NA; V: TRBV7-8; D: NA; J: TRBJ2-2; DNA: TGTGCCAGCAGCGCAGGACACAACACCGGGGAGCTGTTTTTT; CDR3: CASSAGHNTGELFF
size: NA; V: TRBV3-1/TRBV3-2; D: NA; J: TRBJ2-3; DNA: TGTGCCAGCAGCCAAGGAGGGCAGACGGATACGCAGTATTTT; CDR3: CASSQGGQTDTQYF
size: NA; V: TRBV7-9; D: NA; J: TRBJ1-3; DNA: TGTGCCAGCAGCATACCCATGGCGCAGGACTCTGGAAACACCATATATTTT; CDR3: CASSIPMAQDSGNTIYF
size: NA; V: TRBV18; D: NA; J: TRBJ1-2; DNA: TGTGCCAGCTCACCAAAGGGCGATCTCTCCTATGGCTACACCTTC; CDR3: CASSPKGDLSYGYTF
size: NA; V: TRBV29-1; D: NA; J: TRBJ1-1; DNA: TGCAGCGTTATCCAGGGGACGAACACTGAAGCTTTCTTT; CDR3: CSVIQGTNTEAFF
size: NA; V: TRBV28; D: TRBD1; J: TRBJ1-5; DNA: TGTGCCAGCAGTTTCCTCACCACAGGGGCCCAGCCCCAGCATTTT; CDR3: CASSFLTTGAQPQHF
size: NA; V: TRBV19; D: NA; J: TRBJ1-5; DNA: TGTGCCAGTTCAACGAGTCGGGGTAATCAGCCCCAGCATTTT; CDR3: CASSTSRGNQPQHF
size: few; V: TRBV5-8; D: NA; J: TRBJ2-3; DNA: TGTGCCAGCAGTACTCCCCGACTAGGATGGACAGATACGCAGTATTTT; CDR3: CASSTPRLGWTDTQYF
size: NA; V: TRBV7-2; D: NA; J: TRBJ1-2; DNA: TGTGCCAGCAGCTTAGATCCCAACTATGGCTACACCTTC; CDR3: CASSLDPNYGYTF
size: NA; V: TRBV5-6; D: NA; J: TRBJ1-2; DNA: TGTGCCAGCAGCTTGGAACCGGCCGTAGGCTACACCTTC; CDR3: CASSLEPAVGYTF
size: NA; V: TRBV10-3; D: NA; J: TRBJ1-2; DNA: TGTGCCATCAGTGTGCGGGAGGGCTACACCTTC; CDR3: CAISVREGYTF
size: NA; V: TRBV19; D: NA; J: TRBJ1-4; DNA: TGTGCCAGTAGTTCCAACAGCGGGGGGGATGAAAAACTGTTTTTT; CDR3: CASSSNSGGDEKLFF
size: NA; V: TRBV5-4; D: NA; J: TRBJ1-2; DNA: TGTGCCAGCAGTTTCGGGGCAAATGGCTACACCTTC; CDR3: CASSFGANGYTF
size: NA; V: TRBV29-1; D: TRBD1; J: TRBJ2-1; DNA: TGCAGCGTTGAGTCCGGGACAGGGAACTACAATGAGCAGTTCTTC; CDR3: CSVESGTGNYNEQFF
size: once; V: TRBV6-5; D: NA; J: TRBJ2-7; DNA: TGTGCCAGCCGCCCGGTCTACAGGCAGGACTACGAGCAGTACTTC; CDR3: CASRPVYRQDYEQYF
size: NA; V: TRBV11-3; D: TRBD2; J: TRBJ2-1; DNA: TGTGCCAGCAGCTTAGGCGTGGGACTAGCGAGTTACAATGAGCAGTTCTTC; CDR3: CASSLGVGLASYNEQFF
size: NA; V: TRBV29-1; D: NA; J: TRBJ1-3; DNA: TGCAGCGTCCTTGGCCCTTCTTCTGGAAACACCATATATTTT; CDR3: CSVLGPSSGNTIYF
size: NA; V: TRBV28; D: NA; J: TRBJ1-3; DNA: TGTGCCAGCAGTTTAGGGGGGCAGATTGGAAACACCATATATTTT; CDR3: CASSLGGQIGNTIYF
size: NA; V: TRBV5-4; D: NA; J: TRBJ2-5; DNA: TGTGCCAGCAGCTTGGGCGGCGTCCAAGAGACCCAGTACTTC; CDR3: CASSLGGVQETQYF
size: NA; V: TRBV6-4; D: TRBD1; J: TRBJ1-1; DNA: TGTGCCAGCAGTGCGACAGGGGAAACTGAAGCTTTCTTT; CDR3: CASSATGETEAFF